This T cell receptor (beta chain) was obtained from a study of blood T cell repertoires in COVID-19. Data came from immunoSEQ multiplex PCR; TCRdb stores just in-frame clones and leaves some out. In the table there are roughly 31,000 clones, almost 90% of which are singletons. This clone came up once. J was trimmed by 2 bases and V by 10 bases; bases with no gene match: 6. The germline V gene has CDR1 SNHLY and CDR2 FYNNEI. The CDR3 totals 14 residues. The receptor was derived from a man aged 60-69 years with active COVID-19. The sequenced sample consisted of peripheral blood. This chain connects TRBV2 to TRBJ2-7, with 12 bases identical to TRBD2. CDR3 in amino acids: CATIRLAGAYEQYF. In nucleotides, the CDR3 is TGTGCCACTATCAGACTAGCGGGGGCCTACGAGCAGTACTTC.